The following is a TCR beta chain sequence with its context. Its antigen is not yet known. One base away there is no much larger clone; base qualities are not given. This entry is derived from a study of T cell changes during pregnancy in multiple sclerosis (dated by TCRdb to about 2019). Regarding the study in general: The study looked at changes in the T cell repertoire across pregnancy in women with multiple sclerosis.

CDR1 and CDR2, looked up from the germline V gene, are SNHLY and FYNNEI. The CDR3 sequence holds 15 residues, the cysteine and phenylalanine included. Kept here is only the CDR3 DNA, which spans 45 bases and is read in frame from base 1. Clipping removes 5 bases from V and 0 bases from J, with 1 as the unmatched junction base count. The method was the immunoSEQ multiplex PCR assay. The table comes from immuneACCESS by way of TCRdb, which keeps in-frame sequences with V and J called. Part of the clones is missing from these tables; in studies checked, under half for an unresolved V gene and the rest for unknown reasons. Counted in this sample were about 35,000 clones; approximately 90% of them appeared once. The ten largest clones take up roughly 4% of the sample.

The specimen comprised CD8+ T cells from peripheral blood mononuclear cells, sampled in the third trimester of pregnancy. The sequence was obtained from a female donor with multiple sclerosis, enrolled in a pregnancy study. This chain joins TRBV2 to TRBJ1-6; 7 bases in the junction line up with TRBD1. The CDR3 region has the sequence CASSQGVSYNSPLHF. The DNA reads TGTGCCAGCAGTCAGGGGGTCTCCTATAATTCACCCCTCCACTTT.